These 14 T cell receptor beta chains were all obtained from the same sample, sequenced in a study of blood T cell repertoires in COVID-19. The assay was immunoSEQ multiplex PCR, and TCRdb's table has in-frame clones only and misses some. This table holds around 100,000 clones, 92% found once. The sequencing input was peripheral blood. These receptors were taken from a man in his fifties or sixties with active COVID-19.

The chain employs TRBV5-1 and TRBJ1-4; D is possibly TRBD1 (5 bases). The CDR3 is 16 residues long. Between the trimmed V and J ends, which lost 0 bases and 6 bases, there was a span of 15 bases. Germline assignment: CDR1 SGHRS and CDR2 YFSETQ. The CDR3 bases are TGCGCCAGCAGCTTGGACCCCAGGGAGGGAGATGAAAAACTGTTTTTT. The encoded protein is CASSLDPREGDEKLFF.

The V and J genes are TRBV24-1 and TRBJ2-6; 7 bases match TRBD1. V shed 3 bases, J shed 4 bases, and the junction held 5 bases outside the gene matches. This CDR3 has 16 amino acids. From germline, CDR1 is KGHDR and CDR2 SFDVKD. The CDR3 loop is CATSDADRAGANVLTF. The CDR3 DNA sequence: TGTGCCACCAGTGATGCAGACAGGGCCGGGGCCAACGTCCTGACTTTC.

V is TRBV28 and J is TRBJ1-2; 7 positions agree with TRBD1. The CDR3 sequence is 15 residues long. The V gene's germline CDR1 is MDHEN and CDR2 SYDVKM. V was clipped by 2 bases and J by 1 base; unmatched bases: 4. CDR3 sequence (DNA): TGTGCCAGCAGTTTACCCGGGACAGATAACTATGGCTACACCTTC. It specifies CASSLPGTDNYGYTF.

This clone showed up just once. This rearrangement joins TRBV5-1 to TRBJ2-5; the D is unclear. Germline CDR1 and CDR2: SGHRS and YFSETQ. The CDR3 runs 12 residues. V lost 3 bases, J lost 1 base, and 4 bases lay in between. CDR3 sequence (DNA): TGCGCCAGCAGCTCCGGCCAAGAGACCCAGTACTTC. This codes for CASSSGQETQYF.

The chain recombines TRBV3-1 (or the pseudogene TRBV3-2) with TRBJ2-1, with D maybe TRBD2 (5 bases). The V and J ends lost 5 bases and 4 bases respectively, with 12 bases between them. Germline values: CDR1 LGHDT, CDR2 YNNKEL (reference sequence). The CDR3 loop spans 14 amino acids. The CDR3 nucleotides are TGTGCCAGCAGCGGGGAGAGCGGTTACAATGAGCAGTTCTTC. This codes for CASSGESGYNEQFF.

CDR3 coding DNA: TGTGCCTGGTCGATCCCTTTAGGCAGACAGAACACTGAAGCTTTCTTT. It encodes CAWSIPLGRQNTEAFF. The gene calls are TRBV30 and TRBJ1-1; D gene uncertain. The CDR3 is made up of 16 amino acids. V was cut by 5 bases and J by 1 base, with 20 bases left in between. The germline gives CDR1 GTSNPN, CDR2 SVGIG (reference sequence).

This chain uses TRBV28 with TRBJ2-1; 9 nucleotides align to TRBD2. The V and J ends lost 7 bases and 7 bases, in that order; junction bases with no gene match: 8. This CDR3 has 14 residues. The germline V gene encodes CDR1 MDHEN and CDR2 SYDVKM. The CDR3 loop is CASIAGGPSNEQFF. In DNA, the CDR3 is TGTGCCAGCATCGCGGGAGGGCCCTCGAATGAGCAGTTCTTC.

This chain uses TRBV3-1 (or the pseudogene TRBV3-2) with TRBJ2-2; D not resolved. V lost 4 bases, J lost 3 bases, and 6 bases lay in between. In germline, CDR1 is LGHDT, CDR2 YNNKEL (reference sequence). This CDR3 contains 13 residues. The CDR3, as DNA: TGTGCCAGCAGCCCTTATGACACCGGGGAGCTGTTTTTT. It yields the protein CASSPYDTGELFF.

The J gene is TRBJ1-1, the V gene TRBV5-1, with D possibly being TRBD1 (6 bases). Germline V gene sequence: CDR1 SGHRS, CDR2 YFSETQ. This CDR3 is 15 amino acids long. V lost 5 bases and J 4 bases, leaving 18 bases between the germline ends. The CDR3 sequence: CASSLREGVRTEAFF. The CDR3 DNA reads TGCGCCAGCAGTCTCCGAGAGGGGGTACGCACTGAAGCTTTCTTT.

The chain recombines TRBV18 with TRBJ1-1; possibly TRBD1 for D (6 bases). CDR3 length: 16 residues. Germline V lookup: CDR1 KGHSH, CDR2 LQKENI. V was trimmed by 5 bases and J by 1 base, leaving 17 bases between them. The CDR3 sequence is CASSSGAGTQNTEAFF. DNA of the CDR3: TGTGCCAGCTCATCAGGAGCCGGGACACAGAACACTGAAGCTTTCTTT.

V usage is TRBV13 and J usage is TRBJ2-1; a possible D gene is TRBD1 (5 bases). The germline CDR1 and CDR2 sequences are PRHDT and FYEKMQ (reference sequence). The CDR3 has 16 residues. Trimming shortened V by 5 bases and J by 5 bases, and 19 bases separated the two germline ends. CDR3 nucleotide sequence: TGTGCCAGCAGCCCCCTCGGGTCCAGGGTCCACAATGAGCAGTTCTTC. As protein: CASSPLGSRVHNEQFF.

This chain's CDR3 is CASSLGDRSEQYF. The CDR3, as DNA: TGCGCCAGCAGCTTGGGTGATCGGAGCGAGCAGTACTTC. The chain couples TRBV5-1 to TRBJ2-7, with D hard to call. Trimming removed 0 bases from V and 6 bases from J, with 10 bases in between. Germline values: CDR1 SGHRS, CDR2 YFSETQ. The CDR3 has 13 residues. Full variable domain (outside the CDR3, taken from reference TRBV5-1 and TRBJ2-7): KAGVTQTPRYLIKTRGQQVTLSCSPISGHRSVSWYQQTPGQGLQFLFEYFSETQRNKGNFPGRFSGRQFSNSRSEMNVSTLELGDSALYLCASSLGDRSEQYFGPGTRLTVT.

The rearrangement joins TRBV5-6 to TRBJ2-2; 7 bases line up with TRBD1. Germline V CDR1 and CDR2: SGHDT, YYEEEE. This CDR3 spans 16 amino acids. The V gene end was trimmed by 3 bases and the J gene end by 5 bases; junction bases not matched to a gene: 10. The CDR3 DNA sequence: TGTGCCAGCAGCTCGGGACAGCCCTCGTTGACCGGGGAGCTGTTTTTT. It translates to CASSSGQPSLTGELFF. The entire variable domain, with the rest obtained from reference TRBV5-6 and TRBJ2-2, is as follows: DAGVTQSPTHLIKTRGQQVTLRCSPKSGHDTVSWYQQALGQGPQFIFQYYEEEERQRGNFPDRFSGHQFPNYSSELNVNALLLGDSALYLCASSSGQPSLTGELFFGEGSRLTVL.

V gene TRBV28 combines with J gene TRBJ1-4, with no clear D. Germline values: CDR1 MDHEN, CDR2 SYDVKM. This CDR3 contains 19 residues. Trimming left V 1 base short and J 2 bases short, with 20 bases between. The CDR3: CASSLYPWRGNLTNEKLFF. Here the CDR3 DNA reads TGTGCCAGCAGTTTATACCCCTGGCGAGGGAATCTGACTAATGAAAAACTGTTTTTT.